This T cell receptor beta chain was recorded in a study of blood T cell repertoires in COVID-19. At the level of the study: From the United States, Italy and Spain came samples of acute and convalescent COVID-19. The cDNA or gDNA used as material had been derived from T cells, B-cell-depleted T cells, or PBMCs.

As originally analysed: From reference gene primer amplification, estimates of nucleated cell counts were derived. Assay used: immunoSEQ multiplex PCR; TCRdb lists only in-frame clones, some missing. The DNA gave D and trimming, while V, J and clone size come from that table. Of some 190,000 clones listed, over 70% are singletons. V shed 0 bases and J 5 bases; nucleotides not matched to a gene: 9. The CDR3 has 16 amino acids. Germline loops: CDR1 SGDLS, CDR2 YYNGEE. The sequenced sample was peripheral blood. The chain carries TRBV9 and TRBJ2-3; 7 nucleotides align to TRBD2. This TCR derives from a man between 60 and 70 years old with acute or convalescent COVID-19. The CDR3 DNA sequence: TGTGCCAGCAGCGTAGCGAGGGAGGGCATTCGAGATACGCAGTATTTT. Its translation: CASSVAREGIRDTQYF.